Sequencing of this T cell receptor (beta chain) was carried out in a study of blood T cell repertoires in COVID-19. Background on the study: Material from acute and convalescent COVID-19 was sourced from the United States, Italy and Spain.

Participant ages covered about 18 to 100 years across about two dozen US areas. Sequencing used immunoSEQ multiplex PCR; TCRdb keeps in-frame clones, though not all of them. Of roughly 330,000 clones detected, about 90% appear once; the ten largest clones hold approximately 6%. The length of the CDR3 is 17 residues. Germline V gene data show CDR1 as SEHNR and CDR2 as FQNEAQ (reference sequence). The germline V and J ends were trimmed by 5 bases and 1 base, with 20 bases remaining between them. Sequenced input: PBMCs or T cells enriched from blood (not recorded which). This TCR was sampled from a woman aged 25 to 39 who had recovered from COVID-19. The gene calls are TRBV7-9 and TRBJ2-5; a possible D gene is TRBD1 (5 bases). The CDR3 coding sequence is TGTGCCAGCAGCGTCCCCCAGGGCAGGGCCATCCAAGAGACCCAGTACTTC. Protein product: CASSVPQGRAIQETQYF. Complete variable domain (other parts from reference TRBV7-9 and TRBJ2-5): DTGVSQNPRHKITKRGQNVTFRCDPISEHNRLYWYRQTLGQGPEFLTYFQNEAQLEKSRLLSDRFSAERPKGSFSTLEIQRTEQGDSAMYLCASSVPQGRAIQETQYFGPGTRLLVL.